This TCR beta chain originates from a study of long-term antiretroviral therapy in people with HIV. The libraries were made with immunoSEQ v3.0 at survey level. Sequencing was directed toward roughly 40,000-55,000 T-cell genomes in each sample. Libraries were prepared by immunoSEQ multiplex PCR; TCRdb keeps only in-frame clonotypes and omits some of them. Of tens of thousands of clones in the sample, 87% were seen once. The germline V gene encodes CDR1 SNHLY and CDR2 FYNNEI. V gave up 7 bases and J gave up 7 bases; unmatched junction bases: 10. The CDR3 runs 14 residues. Sequenced material: unsorted PBMCs, taken 2 years after starting antiretroviral therapy. The receptor was derived from a man in his fifties or sixties with HIV. The rearrangement uses TRBV2 and TRBJ2-1; 7 bases line up with TRBD2. For the CDR3, the DNA is TGTGCCAGCACCTTGGGGAGGACTAGAAATGAGCAGTTCTTC. Translating it yields CASTLGRTRNEQFF.